This T cell receptor beta chain comes out of a study of cytomegalovirus exposure and HLA in healthy donors. In regard to this clone: No antigen is known for it.

General observations from the study: V- and J-gene trimming of TCR beta was linked (in a later analysis) to a missense DCLRE1C variant. Earlier results showed most TCR beta V segments being productive about 90% or about 30% of the time. Researchers reportedly found TCR beta sequences accurately predicted most subjects' HLA-A and HLA-B alleles.

The V gene's germline CDR1 is SGDLS and CDR2 YYNGEE. This CDR3 has 16 residues. V shed 4 bases and J 2 bases; nucleotides not matched to a gene: 6. The primer mix had 60 Vbeta and 13 Jbeta primers. Clones were sequenced by immunoSEQ multiplex PCR, and TCRdb holds only the in-frame ones, with some missing. The table includes approximately 85,000 clones, over 70% detected once. The sample consisted of PBMCs. The chain recombines TRBV9 with TRBJ2-1, with 10 bases identical to TRBD2. The source of this sequence is a woman aged 45-59 years in good health and CMV-seropositive. The CDR3 DNA follows: TGTGCCAGCAGCTCTAGCGGGGGATCCACCTACAATGAGCAGTTCTTC. It encodes CASSSSGGSTYNEQFF.